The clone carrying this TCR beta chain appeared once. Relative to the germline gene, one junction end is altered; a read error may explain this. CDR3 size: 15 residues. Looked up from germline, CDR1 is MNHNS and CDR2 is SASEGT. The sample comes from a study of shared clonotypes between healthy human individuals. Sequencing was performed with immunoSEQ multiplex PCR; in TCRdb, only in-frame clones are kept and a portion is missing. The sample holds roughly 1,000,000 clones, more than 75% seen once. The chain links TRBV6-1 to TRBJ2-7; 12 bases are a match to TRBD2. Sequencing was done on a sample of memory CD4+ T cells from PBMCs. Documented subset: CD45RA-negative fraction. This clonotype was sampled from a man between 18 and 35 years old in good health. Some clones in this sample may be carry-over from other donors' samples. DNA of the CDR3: TGTGCCAGCAGTTCCCTAGCGGGAGGGCAGGACGAGCAATACTTC. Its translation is CASSSLAGGQDEQYF.